These T cell receptor beta chains were read from a single sample in a study of blood T cell repertoires in COVID-19. This table comes from immunoSEQ multiplex PCR, and its TCRdb copy is limited to in-frame clones, with some not included. The table records about 210,000 clones, about 86% of them present only once. Sequenced: peripheral blood. These receptors all stem from a man between 18 and 35 years old with active or convalescent COVID-19. Both conserved end residues are part of each CDR3. Fields, in order: clone size, D gene, J gene, V gene, CDR3 DNA, CDR3 protein. A D gene is named only where the DNA matches it firmly. Part of the rows lack a size; the others show once, few, many or a class for expanded clones.

>.|.|TRBJ1-1|TRBV5-8
TGTGCCAGCAGCCCTGGGGTTGGGGGCTCAGGAGCTTTCTTT
CASSPGVGGSGAFF
>once|.|TRBJ2-7|TRBV4-3
TGCGCCAGCAGCCAAGATTGGGAGACTATTTACGAGCAGTACTTC
CASSQDWETIYEQYF
>.|.|TRBJ1-5|TRBV21-1
TGTGCCAGCAGCAAAGTGGCCGGGACTCCCAATCAGCCCCAGCATTTT
CASSKVAGTPNQPQHF
>.|TRBD2|TRBJ2-5|TRBV4-2
TGTGCCAGCAGCCGATCGGGGGGGGCTTCCGGCCAAGAGACCCAGTACTTC
CASSRSGGASGQETQYF
>.|TRBD1|TRBJ1-2|TRBV5-1
TGCGCCAGCAGCGCCGCGGGACAGAGCTACACCTTC
CASSAAGQSYTF
>.|TRBD1|TRBJ2-7|TRBV6-2/TRBV6-3
TGTGCCAGCAGCCGGGACAGGGTCTTTACTTACGAGCAGTACTTC
CASSRDRVFTYEQYF
>.|.|TRBJ1-3|TRBV6-5
TGTGCGGCGGTAGGATCTGGAAACACCATATATTTT
CAAVGSGNTIYF
>.|.|TRBJ2-1|TRBV9
TGTGCCAGCAGCGTAGAGGGAGCATCATACAATGAGCAGTTCTTC
CASSVEGASYNEQFF
>.|TRBD2|TRBJ2-2|TRBV3-1/TRBV3-2
TGTGCCAGCAGCCAAGAACTAGCGGGAGGGCCGGCCGGGGAGCTGTTTTTT
CASSQELAGGPAGELFF
>.|TRBD2|TRBJ2-3|TRBV5-1
TGCGCCAGCAGCTCGCCACCGGGGCGGGAGATGATCTCAGATACGCAGTATTTT
CASSSPPGREMISDTQYF
>.|TRBD1|TRBJ1-1|TRBV28
TGTGCCAGCAGTCTAACAGGGGACACTGAAGCTTTCTTT
CASSLTGDTEAFF
>.|TRBD1|TRBJ1-2|TRBV3-1/TRBV3-2
TGTGCCAGCAGCCAAGGAGGACAGGGCTATGGCTACACCTTC
CASSQGGQGYGYTF
>.|.|TRBJ1-2|TRBV18
TGTGCCAGCTCACCGGCTGCGGGGGCTCAAGCTAACTATGGCTACACCTTC
CASSPAAGAQANYGYTF
>.|.|TRBJ2-7|TRBV5-1
TGCGCCAGCAGCTTGGCCGGGAGTGGGGCCGAGCAGTACTTC
CASSLAGSGAEQYF
>.|TRBD2|TRBJ2-2|TRBV11-3
TGTGCCAGCAGCTTAAATAGCGGGAGTAACACCGGGGAGCTGTTTTTT
CASSLNSGSNTGELFF
>once|TRBD1|TRBJ1-5|TRBV5-6
TGTGCCAGCAGCCCTGGGACAGGGGACTCCCCCCAGCATTTT
CASSPGTGDSPQHF
>.|TRBD1|TRBJ1-3|TRBV7-9
TGTGCCAGCAGCTCCAGGACGACAGGGTCCAACACCATATATTTT
CASSSRTTGSNTIYF
>few|TRBD2|TRBJ2-6|TRBV27
TGTGCCATCGCGACTAGCGGGATATTCTCTGGGGCCAACGTCCTGACTTTC
CAIATSGIFSGANVLTF
>.|.|TRBJ2-7|TRBV18
TGTGCCAGCTCCCTGTTGGGGCGGGAGCAGTACTTC
CASSLLGREQYF
>.|TRBD1|TRBJ1-1|TRBV7-3
TGTGCCAGCAGCTTAGGACAGGGGGCACAAGCTTTCTTT
CASSLGQGAQAFF
>.|.|TRBJ2-5|TRBV24-1
TGTGCCACCAGTGATTTTGGGCGTAAAGGAGAGACCCAGTACTTC
CATSDFGRKGETQYF
>.|.|TRBJ1-2|TRBV3-1/TRBV3-2
TGTGCCAGCAGCCAAGCGGGACATATGCTAATCTACACCTTC
CASSQAGHMLIYTF
>.|.|TRBJ1-3|TRBV5-1
TGCGCCAGCAGCTTGGGAGACAAGCACTCTGGAAACACCATATATTTT
CASSLGDKHSGNTIYF
>.|.|TRBJ2-5|TRBV12-5
TGTGCTAGTGTGGGCATTGAAGAGACCCAGTACTTC
CASVGIEETQYF
>.|TRBD1|TRBJ1-6|TRBV19
TGTGCCAGTAGTCCGCGACAGGGAAATTCACCCCTCCACTTT
CASSPRQGNSPLHF
>.|.|TRBJ1-2|TRBV7-2
TGTGCCAGCACCCTAGGCGGCACCTATGGCTACACCTTC
CASTLGGTYGYTF